Sequencing of this T cell receptor (beta chain) was carried out in a study of T cell responses to AZD1222 COVID-19 vaccine. Trimming pared 0 bases from V and 2 bases from J, leaving 12 bases between. The CDR3 loop spans 15 amino acids. Germline V gene sequence: CDR1 SGDLS, CDR2 YYNGEE. Clones were read by immunoSEQ multiplex PCR, and TCRdb kept only the in-frame ones, dropping some. The data show roughly 70,000 clones, 79% seen once. This clonotype originated in an adult in good health. The specimen was peripheral blood, collected on day 0 of MenACWY control vaccination. The chain joins TRBV9 to TRBJ2-7; D remains unclear. For the CDR3, the DNA is TGTGCCAGCAGCGTAGGTGCTACGGCCGCCTACGAGCAGTACTTC. This sequence encodes CASSVGATAAYEQYF.